This T cell receptor beta chain was recovered during a study of shared clonotypes between healthy human individuals. Study-level points and caveats: Naive subsets usually exceeded memory subsets in estimated richness. The diversity represented, both genetic and in exposure history, was limited by few donors. For naive CD4 cells, approximately 4.8% of clonotypes were shared across a handful of donors.

Sorted-subset replicate PCR reactions were performed with about 200 ng DNA, corresponding to roughly 29,000 T cell genomes. Some clones are missing from TCRdb's copy, which holds only in-frame ones; the method was immunoSEQ multiplex PCR. The sample has some 2.1 million clones, over 85% seen once. In the naive CD8 group, cells lacked CD45RO and were positively selected for CCR7, so terminally differentiated effector memory CD45RA+ cells were left out. This CDR3 has 15 residues. V dropped 5 bases and J dropped 1 base, with 14 bases sitting between them. Germline CDR1 and CDR2: SGHAT and FQNNGV. Worth noting for this clone: Its antigen is unknown.

This clonotype originated in a man aged 18 to 30 in good health. Some clones in this sample may be carry-over from other donors' samples. The chain employs TRBV11-2 and TRBJ2-5, with D possibly being TRBD2 (6 bases). Source material: naive CD8+ T cells from PBMCs. The CDR3 region has the DNA TGTGCCAGCAGCGTACCTTGGCGGGGCCAAGAGACCCAGTACTTC. Translated: CASSVPWRGQETQYF. The full variable domain, completed using reference TRBV11-2 and TRBJ2-5, is EAGVAQSPRYKIIEKRQSVAFWCNPISGHATLYWYQQILGQGPKLLIQFQNNGVVDDSQLPKDRFSAERLKGVDSTLKIQPAKLEDSAVYLCASSVPWRGQETQYFGPGTRLLVL.